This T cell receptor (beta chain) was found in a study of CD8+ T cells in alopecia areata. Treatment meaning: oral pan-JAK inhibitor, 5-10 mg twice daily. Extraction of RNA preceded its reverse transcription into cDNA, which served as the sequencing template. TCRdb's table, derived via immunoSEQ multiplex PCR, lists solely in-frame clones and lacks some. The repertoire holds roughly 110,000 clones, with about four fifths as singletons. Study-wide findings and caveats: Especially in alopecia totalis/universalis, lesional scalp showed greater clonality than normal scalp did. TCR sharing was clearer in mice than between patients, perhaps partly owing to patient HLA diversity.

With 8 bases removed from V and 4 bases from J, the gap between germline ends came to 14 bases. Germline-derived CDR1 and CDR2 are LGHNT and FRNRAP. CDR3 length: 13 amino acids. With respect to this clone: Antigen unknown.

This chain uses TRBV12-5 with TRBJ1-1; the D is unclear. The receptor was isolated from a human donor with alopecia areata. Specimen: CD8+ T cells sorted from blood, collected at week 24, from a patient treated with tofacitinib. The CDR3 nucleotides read TGTGCTAGTACCCCCTCCTGGAGCACTGAAGCTTTCTTT. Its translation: CASTPSWSTEAFF.